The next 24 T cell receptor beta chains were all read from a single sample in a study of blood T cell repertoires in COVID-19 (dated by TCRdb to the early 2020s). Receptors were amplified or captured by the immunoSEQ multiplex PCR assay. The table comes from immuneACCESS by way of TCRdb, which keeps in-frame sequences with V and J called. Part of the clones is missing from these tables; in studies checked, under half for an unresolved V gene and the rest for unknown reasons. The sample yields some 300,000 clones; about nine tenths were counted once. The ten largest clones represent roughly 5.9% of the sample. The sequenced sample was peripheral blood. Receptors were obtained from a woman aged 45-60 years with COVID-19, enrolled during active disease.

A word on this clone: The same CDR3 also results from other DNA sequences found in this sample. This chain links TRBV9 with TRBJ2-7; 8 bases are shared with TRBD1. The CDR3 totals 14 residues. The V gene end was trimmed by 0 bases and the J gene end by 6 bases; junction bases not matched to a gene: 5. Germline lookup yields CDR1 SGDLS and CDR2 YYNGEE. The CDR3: CASSVVGQGGEQYF. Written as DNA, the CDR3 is TGTGCCAGCAGCGTAGTAGGACAGGGTGGCGAGCAGTACTTC.

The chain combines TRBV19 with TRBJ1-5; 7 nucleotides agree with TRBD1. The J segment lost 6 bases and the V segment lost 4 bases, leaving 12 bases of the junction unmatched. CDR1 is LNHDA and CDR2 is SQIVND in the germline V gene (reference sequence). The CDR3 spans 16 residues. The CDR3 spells CASSTGSTGSSQPQHF. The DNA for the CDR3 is TGTGCCAGTAGTACCGGATCGACAGGGAGTAGTCAGCCCCAGCATTTT.

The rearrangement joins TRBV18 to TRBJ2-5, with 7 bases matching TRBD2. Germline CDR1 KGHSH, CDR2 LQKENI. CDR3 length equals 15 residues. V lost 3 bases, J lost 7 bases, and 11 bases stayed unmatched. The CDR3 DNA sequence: TGTGCCAGCTCACCTATACTAGCGCCCCCCTGGACCCAGTACTTC. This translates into CASSPILAPPWTQYF.

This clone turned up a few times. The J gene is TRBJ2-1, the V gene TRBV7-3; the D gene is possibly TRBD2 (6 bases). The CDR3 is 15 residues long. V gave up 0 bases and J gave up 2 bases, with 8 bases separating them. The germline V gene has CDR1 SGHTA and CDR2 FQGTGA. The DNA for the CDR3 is TGTGCCAGCAGCTTAACCCCGGGGGCCTACAATGAGCAGTTCTTC. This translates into CASSLTPGAYNEQFF.

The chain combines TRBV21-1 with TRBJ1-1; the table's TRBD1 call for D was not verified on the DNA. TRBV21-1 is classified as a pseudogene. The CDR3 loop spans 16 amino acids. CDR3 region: CASSKGGAQGRFEAFF. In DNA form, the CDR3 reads TGTGCCAGCAGCAAAGGGGGAGCACAGGGGAGGTTTGAAGCTTTCTTT.

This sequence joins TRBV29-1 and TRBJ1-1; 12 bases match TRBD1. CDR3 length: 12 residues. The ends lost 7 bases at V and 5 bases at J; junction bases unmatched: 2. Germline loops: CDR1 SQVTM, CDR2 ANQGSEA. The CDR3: CSGDRGQTEAFF. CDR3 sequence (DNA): TGCAGCGGGGACAGGGGGCAAACTGAAGCTTTCTTT.

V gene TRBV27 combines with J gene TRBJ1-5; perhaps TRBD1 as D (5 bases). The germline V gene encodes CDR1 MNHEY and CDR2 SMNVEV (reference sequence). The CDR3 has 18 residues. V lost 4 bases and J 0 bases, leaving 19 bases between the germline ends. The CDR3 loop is CASSSFIPTAYSNQPQHF. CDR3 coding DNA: TGTGCCAGCAGTTCCTTTATTCCGACAGCATATAGCAATCAGCCCCAGCATTTT.

CDR3 sequence: CASNPVSETQYF. As DNA, the CDR3 is TGTGCCAGCAACCCGGTCTCAGAGACCCAGTACTTC. The V call is TRBV2, the J call TRBJ2-5; D gene ambiguous. The CDR3 length is 12 residues. Germline-derived CDR1 and CDR2 are SNHLY and FYNNEI. Trimming left V 7 bases short and J 4 bases short, with 10 bases between.

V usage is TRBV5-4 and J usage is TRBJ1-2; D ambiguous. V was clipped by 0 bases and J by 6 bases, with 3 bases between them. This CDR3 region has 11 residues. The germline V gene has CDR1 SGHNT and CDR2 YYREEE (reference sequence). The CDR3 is CASSLAHGYTF. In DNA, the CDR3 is TGTGCCAGCAGCTTGGCTCATGGCTACACCTTC.

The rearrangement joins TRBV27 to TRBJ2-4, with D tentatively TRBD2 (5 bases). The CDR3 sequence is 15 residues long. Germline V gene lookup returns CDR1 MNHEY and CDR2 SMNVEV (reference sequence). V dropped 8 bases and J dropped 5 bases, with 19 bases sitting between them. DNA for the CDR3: TGTGCCAGCGGACGCGGGCCGCCGGAGCAAAACATTCAGTACTTC. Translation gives CASGRGPPEQNIQYF.

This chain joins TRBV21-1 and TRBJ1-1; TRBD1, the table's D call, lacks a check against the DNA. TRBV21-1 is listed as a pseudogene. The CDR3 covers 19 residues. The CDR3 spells CASSKRPPLQGRSRTEAFF. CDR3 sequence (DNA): TGTGCCAGCAGCAAACGCCCGCCCTTACAGGGAAGGTCTCGCACTGAAGCTTTCTTT.

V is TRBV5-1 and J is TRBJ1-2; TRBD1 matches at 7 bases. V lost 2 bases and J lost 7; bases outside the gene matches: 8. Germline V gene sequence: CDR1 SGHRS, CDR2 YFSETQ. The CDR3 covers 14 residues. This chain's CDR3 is CASSLRQGVVGYTF. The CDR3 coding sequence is TGCGCCAGCAGCTTAAGACAGGGAGTCGTTGGCTACACCTTC.

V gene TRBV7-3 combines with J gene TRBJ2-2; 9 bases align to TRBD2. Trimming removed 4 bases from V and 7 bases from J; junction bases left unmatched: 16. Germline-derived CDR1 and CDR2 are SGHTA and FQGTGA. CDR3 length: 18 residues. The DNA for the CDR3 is TGTGCCAGCAGCTCCAATGCGTTGGCGGGAGGGCCGGTCGGGGAGCTGTTTTTT. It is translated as CASSSNALAGGPVGELFF.

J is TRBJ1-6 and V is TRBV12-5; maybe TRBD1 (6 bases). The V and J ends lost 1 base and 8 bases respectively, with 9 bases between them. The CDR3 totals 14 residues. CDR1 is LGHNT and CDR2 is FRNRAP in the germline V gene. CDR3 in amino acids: CASGLAQGHSPLHF. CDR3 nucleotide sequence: TGTGCTAGTGGTTTGGCCCAGGGGCATTCACCCCTCCACTTT.

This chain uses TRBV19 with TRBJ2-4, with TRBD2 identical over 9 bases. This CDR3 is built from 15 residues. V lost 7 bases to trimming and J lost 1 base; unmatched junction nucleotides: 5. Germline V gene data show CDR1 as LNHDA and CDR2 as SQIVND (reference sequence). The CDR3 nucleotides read TGTGCCAGTACCCCAAGCGGGAGGGCCAAAAACATTCAGTACTTC. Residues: CASTPSGRAKNIQYF.

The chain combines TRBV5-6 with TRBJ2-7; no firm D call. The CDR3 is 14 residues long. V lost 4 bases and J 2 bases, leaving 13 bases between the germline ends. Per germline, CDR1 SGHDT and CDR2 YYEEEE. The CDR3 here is CASSLVRFPYEQYF. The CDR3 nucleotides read TGTGCCAGCAGCCTTGTGAGGTTTCCCTACGAGCAGTACTTC.

The CDR3 region has the DNA TGTGCCTGGAGTGTACTAGAGCAAACTAATGAAAAACTGTTTTTT. Its translation: CAWSVLEQTNEKLFF. The chain joins TRBV30 to TRBJ1-4, with D unclear. In germline, CDR1 is GTSNPN, CDR2 SVGIG (reference sequence). The CDR3 contains 15 residues. Between the trimmed V and J ends, which lost 0 bases and 1 base, there was a span of 9 bases.

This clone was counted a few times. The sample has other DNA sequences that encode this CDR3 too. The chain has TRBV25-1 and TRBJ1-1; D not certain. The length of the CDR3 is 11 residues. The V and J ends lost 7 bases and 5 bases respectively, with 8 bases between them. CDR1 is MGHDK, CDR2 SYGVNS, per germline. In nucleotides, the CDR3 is TGTGCCAGCAAAGGCGGGACTGAAGCTTTCTTT. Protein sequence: CASKGGTEAFF.

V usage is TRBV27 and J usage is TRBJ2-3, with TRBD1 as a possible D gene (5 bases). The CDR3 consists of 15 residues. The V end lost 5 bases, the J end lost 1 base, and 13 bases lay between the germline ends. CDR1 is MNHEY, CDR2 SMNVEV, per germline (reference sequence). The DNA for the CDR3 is TGTGCCAGCAGTCCGCAGGGTATCGGCACAGATACGCAGTATTTT. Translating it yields CASSPQGIGTDTQYF.

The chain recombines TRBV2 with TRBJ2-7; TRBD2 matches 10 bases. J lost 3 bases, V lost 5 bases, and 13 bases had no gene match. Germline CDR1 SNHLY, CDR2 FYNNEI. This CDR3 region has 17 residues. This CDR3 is CASSYGTSANPFYEQYF. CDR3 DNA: TGTGCCAGCAGTTATGGGACTAGCGCTAATCCGTTCTACGAGCAGTACTTC.

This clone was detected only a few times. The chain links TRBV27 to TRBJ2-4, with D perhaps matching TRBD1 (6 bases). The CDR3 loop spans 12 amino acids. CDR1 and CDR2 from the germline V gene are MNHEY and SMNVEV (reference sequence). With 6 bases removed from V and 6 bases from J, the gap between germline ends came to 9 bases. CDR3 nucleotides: TGTGCCAGCAGCAGGGGTGGAAACATTCAGTACTTC. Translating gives CASSRGGNIQYF.

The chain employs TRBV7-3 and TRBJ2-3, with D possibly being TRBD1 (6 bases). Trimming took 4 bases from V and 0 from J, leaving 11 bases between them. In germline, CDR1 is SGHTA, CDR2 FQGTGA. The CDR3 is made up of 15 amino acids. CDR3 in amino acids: CASSSGQPSTDTQYF. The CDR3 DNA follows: TGTGCCAGCAGCTCGGGACAACCTAGCACAGATACGCAGTATTTT.

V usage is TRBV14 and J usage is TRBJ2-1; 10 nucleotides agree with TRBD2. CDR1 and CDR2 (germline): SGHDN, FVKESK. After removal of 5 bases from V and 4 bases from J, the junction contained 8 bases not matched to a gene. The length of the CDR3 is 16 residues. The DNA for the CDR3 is TGTGCCAGCAGCTATCTCTCGACTAGCGGGTACAATGAGCAGTTCTTC. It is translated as CASSYLSTSGYNEQFF.

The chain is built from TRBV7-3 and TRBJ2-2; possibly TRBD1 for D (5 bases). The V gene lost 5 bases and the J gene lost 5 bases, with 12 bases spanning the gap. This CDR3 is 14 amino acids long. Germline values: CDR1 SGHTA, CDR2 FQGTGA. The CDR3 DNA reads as TGTGCCAGCAGCCTGGGGCTACGGACCGGGGAGCTGTTTTTT. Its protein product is CASSLGLRTGELFF.